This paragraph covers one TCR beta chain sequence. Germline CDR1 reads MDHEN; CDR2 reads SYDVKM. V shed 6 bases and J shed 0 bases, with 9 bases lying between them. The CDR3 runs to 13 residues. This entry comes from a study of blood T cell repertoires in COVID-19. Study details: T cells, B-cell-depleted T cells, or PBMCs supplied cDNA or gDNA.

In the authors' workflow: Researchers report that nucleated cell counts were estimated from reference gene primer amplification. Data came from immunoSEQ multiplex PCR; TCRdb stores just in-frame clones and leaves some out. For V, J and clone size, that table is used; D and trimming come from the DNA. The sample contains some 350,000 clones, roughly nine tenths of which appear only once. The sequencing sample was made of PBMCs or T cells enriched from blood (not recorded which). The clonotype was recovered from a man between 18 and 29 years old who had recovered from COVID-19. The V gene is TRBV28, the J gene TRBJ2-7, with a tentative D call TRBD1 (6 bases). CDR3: CASRETGSYEQYF. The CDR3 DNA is TGTGCCAGCAGAGAGACAGGCTCCTACGAGCAGTACTTC.